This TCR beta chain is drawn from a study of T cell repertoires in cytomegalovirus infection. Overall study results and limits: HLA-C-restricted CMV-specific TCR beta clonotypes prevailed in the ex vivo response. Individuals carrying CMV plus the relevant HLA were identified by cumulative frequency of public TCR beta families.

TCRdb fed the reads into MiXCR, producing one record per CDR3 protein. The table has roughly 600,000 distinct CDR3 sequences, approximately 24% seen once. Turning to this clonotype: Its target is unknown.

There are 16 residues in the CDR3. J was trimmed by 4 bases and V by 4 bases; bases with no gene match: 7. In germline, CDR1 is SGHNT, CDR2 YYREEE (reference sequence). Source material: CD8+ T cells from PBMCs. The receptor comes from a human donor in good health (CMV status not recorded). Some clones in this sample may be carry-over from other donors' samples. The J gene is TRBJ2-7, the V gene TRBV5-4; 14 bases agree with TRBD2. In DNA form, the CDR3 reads TGTGCCAGCAGCGACCCGGGACTAGCGGGGGAATACGAGCAGTACTTC. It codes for CASSDPGLAGEYEQYF.